The clone carrying this TCR beta chain showed up many times. Its specificity is not known. With 0 bases removed from V and 0 bases from J, the gap between germline ends came to 6 bases. CDR3 length equals 15 residues. Germline lookup yields CDR1 LNHNV and CDR2 YYDKDF (reference sequence). The data were taken from a study of T-cell reconstitution after alpha-beta-depleted transplantation in children. A library of TCRbeta sequences, prepared with unique molecular identifiers, was generated. One entry per CDR3 protein results from TCRdb running MiXCR on the PCR reads. The repertoire holds around 450,000 distinct CDR3 sequences, roughly 44% seen once, with 27% in the top ten. Overall study results and limits: At around two months after transplant, the alpha-beta T cells were reportedly derived from several hundred expanded clones that came from non-depleted graft cells.

The chain couples TRBV15 to TRBJ2-1; D remains ambiguous. The TCR originated in a girl aged 2-10 years with aplastic anemia, due to receive a stem cell transplant. Sequencing was performed on PBMCs, taken before TCRalphabeta/CD19-depleted stem cell transplant. CDR3 nucleotide sequence: TGTGCCACCAGCAGAGAACAGAGCTCCTACAATGAGCAGTTCTTC. Protein: CATSREQSSYNEQFF.